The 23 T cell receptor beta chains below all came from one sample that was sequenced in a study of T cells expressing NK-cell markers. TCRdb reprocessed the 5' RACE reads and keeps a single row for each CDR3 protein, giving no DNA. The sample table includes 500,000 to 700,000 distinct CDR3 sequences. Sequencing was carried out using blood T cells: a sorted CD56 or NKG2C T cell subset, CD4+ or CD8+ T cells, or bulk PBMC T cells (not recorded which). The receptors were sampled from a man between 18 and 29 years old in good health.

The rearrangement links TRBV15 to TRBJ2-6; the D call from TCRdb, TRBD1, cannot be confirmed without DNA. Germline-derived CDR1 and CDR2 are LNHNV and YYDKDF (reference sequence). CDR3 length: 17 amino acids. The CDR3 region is CATSRWGQEFGANVLTF.

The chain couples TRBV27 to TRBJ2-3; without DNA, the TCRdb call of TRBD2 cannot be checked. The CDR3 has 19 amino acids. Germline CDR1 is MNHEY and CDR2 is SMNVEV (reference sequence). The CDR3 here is CASSLLGLAGTTSTDTQYF.

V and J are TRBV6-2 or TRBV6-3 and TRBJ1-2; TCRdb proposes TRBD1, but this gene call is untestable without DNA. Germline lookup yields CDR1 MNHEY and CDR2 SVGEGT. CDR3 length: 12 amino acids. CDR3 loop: CATWRQGNGYTF.

This CDR3 reads CATSRDGQHNEQFF. The chain has TRBV15 and TRBJ2-1. The CDR3 runs to 14 residues. Germline V gene sequence: CDR1 LNHNV, CDR2 YYDKDF (reference sequence).

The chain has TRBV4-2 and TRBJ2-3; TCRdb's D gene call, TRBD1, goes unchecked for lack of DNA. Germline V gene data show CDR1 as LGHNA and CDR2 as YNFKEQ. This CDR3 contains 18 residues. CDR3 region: CASSQDRDRGRRTDTQYF.

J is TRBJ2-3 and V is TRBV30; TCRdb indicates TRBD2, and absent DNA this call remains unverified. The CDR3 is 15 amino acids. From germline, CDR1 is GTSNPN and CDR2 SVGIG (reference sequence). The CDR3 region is CAWSVWAPYVNTQYF.

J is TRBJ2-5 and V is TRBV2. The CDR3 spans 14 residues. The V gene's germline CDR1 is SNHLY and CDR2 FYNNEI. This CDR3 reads CASSVISLQETQYF.

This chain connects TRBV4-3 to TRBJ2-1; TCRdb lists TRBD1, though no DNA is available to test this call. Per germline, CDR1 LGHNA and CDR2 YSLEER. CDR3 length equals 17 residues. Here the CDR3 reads CASSQAPSGSSYNEQFF.

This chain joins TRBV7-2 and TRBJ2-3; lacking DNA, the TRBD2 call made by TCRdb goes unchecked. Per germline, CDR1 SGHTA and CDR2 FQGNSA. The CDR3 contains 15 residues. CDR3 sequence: CASSWGLADTDTQYF.

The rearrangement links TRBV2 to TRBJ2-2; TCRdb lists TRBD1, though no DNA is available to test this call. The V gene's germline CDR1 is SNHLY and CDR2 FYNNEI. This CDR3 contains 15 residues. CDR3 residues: CASNGETGDPGELFF.

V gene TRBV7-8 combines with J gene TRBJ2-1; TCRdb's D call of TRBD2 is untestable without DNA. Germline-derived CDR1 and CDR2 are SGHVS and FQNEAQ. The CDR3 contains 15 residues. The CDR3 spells CASSLVGLGVGEQFF.

The CDR3 is CAMSVGGNEQFF. The chain recombines TRBV11-3 with TRBJ2-1; TCRdb gives TRBD1 as the D gene, but with no DNA this cannot be confirmed. Germline values: CDR1 SGHNT, CDR2 YENEEA. The CDR3 runs 12 residues. Filled out from reference TRBV11-3 and TRBJ2-1, the complete variable domain reads EAGVVQSPRYKIIEKKQPVAFWCNPISGHNTLYWYLQNLGQGPELLIRYENEEAVDDSQLPKDRFSAERLKGVDSTLKIQPAELGDSAVYLCAMSVGGNEQFFGPGTRLTVL.

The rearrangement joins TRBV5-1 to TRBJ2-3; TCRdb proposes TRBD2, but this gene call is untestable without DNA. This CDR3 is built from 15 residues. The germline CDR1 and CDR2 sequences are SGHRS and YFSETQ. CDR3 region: CASSQRTRGDGTQYF.

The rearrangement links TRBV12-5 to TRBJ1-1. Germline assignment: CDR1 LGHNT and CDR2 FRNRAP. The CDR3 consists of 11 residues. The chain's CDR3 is CASVWNTEAFF.

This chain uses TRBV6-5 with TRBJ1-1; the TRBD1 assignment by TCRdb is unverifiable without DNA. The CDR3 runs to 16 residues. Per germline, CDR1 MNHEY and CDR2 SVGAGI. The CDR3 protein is CASSYSGQGRNTEAFF.

The chain's CDR3 is CATSRPPADTQYF. The genes are TRBV15 and TRBJ2-3; as DNA is missing, the TRBD1 call by TCRdb cannot be tested. From germline, CDR1 is LNHNV and CDR2 YYDKDF (reference sequence). The CDR3 loop spans 13 amino acids.

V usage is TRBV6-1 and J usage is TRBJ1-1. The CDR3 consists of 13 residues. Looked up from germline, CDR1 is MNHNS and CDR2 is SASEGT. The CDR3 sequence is CASSVDGQAEAFF.

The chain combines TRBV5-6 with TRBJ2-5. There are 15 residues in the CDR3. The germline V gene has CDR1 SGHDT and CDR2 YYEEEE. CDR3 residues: CASSLPTEYQETQYF.

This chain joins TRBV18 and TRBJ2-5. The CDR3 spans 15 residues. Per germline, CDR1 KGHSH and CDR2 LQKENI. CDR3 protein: CASSPRRGVEETQYF.

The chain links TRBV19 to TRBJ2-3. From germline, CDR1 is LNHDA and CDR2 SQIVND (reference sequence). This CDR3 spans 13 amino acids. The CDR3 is CASMGRLTDTQYF.

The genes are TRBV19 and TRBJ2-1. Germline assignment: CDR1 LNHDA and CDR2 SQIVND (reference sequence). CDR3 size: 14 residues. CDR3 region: CASSAGTTNNEQFF.

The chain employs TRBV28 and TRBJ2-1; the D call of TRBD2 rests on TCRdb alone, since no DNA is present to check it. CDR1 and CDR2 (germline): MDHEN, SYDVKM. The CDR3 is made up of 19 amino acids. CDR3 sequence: CASSLGGSGRLSSYNEQFF.

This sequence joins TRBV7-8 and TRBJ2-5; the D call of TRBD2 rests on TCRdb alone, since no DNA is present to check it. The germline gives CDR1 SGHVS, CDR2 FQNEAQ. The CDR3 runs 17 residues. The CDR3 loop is CASSPLTLTSEQETQYF.